This TCR beta chain was retrieved from a study of Ad26.COV2.S vaccination and SARS-CoV-2 variants. Study information: Donor was assigned to the Ad26.COV2.S arm of trial COV1001. Administration of Ad26.COV2.S was intramuscular, either once or twice 56 days apart. Study-wide results and caveats: Measurements of TCR breadth and depth may have given underestimates of the total T cell responses.

Regarding this clone: As yet, its antigen is unknown.

The V end lost 7 bases, the J end lost 4 bases, and 14 bases lay between the germline ends. The germline gives CDR1 KGHDR, CDR2 SFDVKD. The CDR3 runs 14 residues. Libraries were prepared by immunoSEQ multiplex PCR; TCRdb keeps only in-frame clonotypes and omits some of them. The table has under 250,000 clones, roughly nine tenths seen once; the top ten hold just under 3%. Treatment defined: about 20 received Ad26.COV2.S at low or high dose, single or two shots; about 5 received placebo; per-sample allocation not given. Sampling took place 63 days after the first vaccine or placebo injection. The TCR comes from a person between 18 and 65 years old who received the Ad26.COV2.S COVID-19 vaccine or a placebo. The J gene is TRBJ2-3, the V gene TRBV24-1, with TRBD1 as a possible D gene (5 bases). Specimen: peripheral blood, collected in a trial of Ad26.COV2.S vaccine versus placebo. CDR3 in amino acids: CATSGHGSADTQYF. CDR3 coding DNA: TGTGCCACCAGCGGACATGGAAGCGCAGATACGCAGTATTTT.